Detailed here is one T cell receptor beta chain. The antigen it recognizes is unknown. The sample holds no much larger clone one base away, and base qualities are not on file. Collaborating institutions collected whole blood in K2EDTA tubes following their own protocols. Collaborator samples were shipped for TCRbeta analysis as frozen whole blood, isolated PBMCs, or DNA extracted from either sample type. The sample belongs to a study of blood T cell repertoires in COVID-19 (dated by TCRdb to about 2020). Study-wide context: Collaborator samples came from the United States, Italy and Spain and covered acute and convalescent phases of COVID-19. The material from the prospective study consisted of cDNA or gDNA derived from T cells, B-cell-depleted T cells, or PBMCs. Subjects who had been exposed to COVID-19, were actively infected with it, or had recovered from it provided the deeply sampled blood TCRbeta repertoires that made up the dataset. A freely available public database, intended as a resource for researchers studying the immune response to SARS-CoV-2, is where the repertoires were released. The samples were drawn from the first 160 participants of the ongoing ImmuneRACE study and from under 1,500 subjects provided by 6 global collaborators. A de-identified subject ID, COVID-19 status, age in years and sex were almost always included in the sample metadata. Where available, HLA class I and class II types were obtained from metadata supplied by the sample provider rather than from assay-based typing. Paper-wide results and their limitations: Clinical and demographic metadata were provided uncurated, with the amount varying by source and participant.

The immunoSEQ Assay, a bias-controlled multiplex PCR, was used to amplify TCRbeta CDR3 regions from genomic DNA. The study's own analysis went as follows. The number of nucleated cells in each sample was estimated from the amplification of reference gene primers within the assay. To quantify the absolute abundance of each unique TCRbeta CDR3 rearrangement, sequence reads were collapsed and filtered. Productive Simpson clonality was computed per sample as the square root of Simpson's diversity index over productive rearrangements. TCRdb mirrors the immuneACCESS table, restricted to in-frame sequences. Some clones are absent from its copies; in checked studies, under half trace to an unresolved V gene, and the reason for the others is unknown. The DNA was the basis for D and trimming; V, J and clone size are from that table. The sample table shows some 700,000 clones, and around 90% are seen once. The ten largest account for 0.2% to 0.3% of the sample.

Trimming takes 3 bases off V and 1 base off J; junction bases not matched to a gene: 7. As encoded in the germline V gene (reference sequence), CDR1 is SEHNR while CDR2 is FQNEAQ. Counted from cysteine to phenylalanine, this CDR3 has 16 amino acids. The CDR3 DNA has 48 bases and is translated from base 1. This receptor was identified in a woman under 30 with acute or convalescent COVID-19. The material sequenced was peripheral blood. The chain was built from TRBV7-9 and TRBJ2-7, with 9 bases matching TRBD1. CDR3 protein: CASSFPGTGISYEQYF. The sequence in DNA is TGTGCCAGCAGCTTCCCTGGGACAGGGATTTCCTACGAGCAGTACTTC.